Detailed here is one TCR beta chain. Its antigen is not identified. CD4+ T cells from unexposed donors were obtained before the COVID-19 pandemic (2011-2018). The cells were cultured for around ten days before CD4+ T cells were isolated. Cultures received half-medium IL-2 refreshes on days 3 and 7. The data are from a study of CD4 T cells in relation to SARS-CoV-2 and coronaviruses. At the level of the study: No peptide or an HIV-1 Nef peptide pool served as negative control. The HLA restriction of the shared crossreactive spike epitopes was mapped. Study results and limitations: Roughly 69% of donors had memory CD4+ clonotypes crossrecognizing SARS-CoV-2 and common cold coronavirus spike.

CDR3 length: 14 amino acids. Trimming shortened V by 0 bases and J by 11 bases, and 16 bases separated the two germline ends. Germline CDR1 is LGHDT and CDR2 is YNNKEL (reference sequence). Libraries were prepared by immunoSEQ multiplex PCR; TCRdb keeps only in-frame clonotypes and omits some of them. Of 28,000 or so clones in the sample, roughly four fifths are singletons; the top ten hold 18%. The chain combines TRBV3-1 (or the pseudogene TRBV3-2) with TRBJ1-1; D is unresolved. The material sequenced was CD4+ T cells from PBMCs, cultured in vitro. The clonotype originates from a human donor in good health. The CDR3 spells CASSQDSADRGAFF. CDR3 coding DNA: TGTGCCAGCAGCCAAGATTCGGCAGACCGTGGGGCTTTCTTT.